This T cell receptor beta chain was observed in a study of identical twins (dated by TCRdb to 2016 to 2017). As for the study more broadly: The study deep-sequenced TCR alpha and beta repertoires from monozygotic twins, unrelated adults of various ages and cord blood to test whether fetal clonotypes persist. To rule out contamination, the twin experiments were replicated at different times with different library preparation protocols.

This clonotype was seen a handful of times. What this receptor recognizes is not known. Base qualities were left out, and no much larger clone turns up one base away. Every donor in the study was a healthy Caucasian. Three pairs of female monozygotic twins, all aged about 18 to 29 years, made up the twin cohort. CD4+ and CD8+ T cell populations were isolated with positive isolation kits from Invitrogen. The paper as a whole reports these results and caveats: Zero-insertion analyses could be partly confounded by invariant T cells such as MAIT and iNKT, though diverse VJ usage argued against such confounding for most clonotypes. In monozygotic twins, recombination models systematically underestimated out-of-frame TCR alpha sharing, but the models matched the sharing seen between unrelated individuals. Fewer insertions were carried by abundant cord blood beta clonotypes; a weaker similar trend was observed in young adult naive repertoires, while no such trend was observed in memory repertoires. Compared with coincidental sharing between unrelated individuals, out-of-frame TCR alpha sequences shared between twins showed an excess of sequences with low generation probability. Excess twin sharing in beta out-of-frame sequences was weaker because fewer shared sequences lowered the signal-to-noise ratio. Conclusions relied on cross-sectional statistical analysis, since the same donors could not be followed over many years.

In the germline V gene (reference sequence), CDR1 corresponds to SEHNR and CDR2 to FQNEAQ. The cysteine opens and the phenylalanine closes a CDR3 of 15 amino acids. Only the CDR3 portion is preserved as DNA: 45 bases, with reading frame beginning at the first base. From V the trimming removes 5 bases and from J it removes 4 bases, while the gene matches leave 4 bases of the junction unaccounted for. The method behind the library was 5' RACE. The run used an Illumina HiSeq 2000. Template switching introduced a universal primer binding site; the final cDNA contained a unique molecular identifier, enabling accurate counting of TCR cDNA molecules. First-strand cDNA for TCR alpha and beta chains was synthesized from specific primers in the conserved constant-segment region. Each cDNA library was double barcoded, with a SMART-Mk sample barcode plus Illumina barcodes, to control for contamination. Two successive PCR steps introduced TruSeq adapter sequences along with Illumina sample barcodes. The Illumina HiSeq platform was used with custom primers to sequence TCR alpha and beta cDNA libraries. Under the source paper's analysis protocol: Unique molecular identifiers were extracted from raw reads with MiGEC, and CDR3 positions were determined with MiXCR. Recombination models were inferred per individual with the repgenHMM and IGoR tools using an EM algorithm. Shared clonotype analysis was performed with the tcR package in R, normalizing sharing by the product of cloneset sizes. To study raw recombination free of thymic and clonal selection effects, out-of-frame nonproductive sequences were analyzed. TCRdb itself trimmed the public reads at Q25 with fastp, ran MiXCR and retained productive beta chains. Each CDR3 protein gets just one entry, which takes the most common genes and DNA from the rows behind it. These V and J calls derive from TCRdb rather than the authors' analysis. The sample table shows fewer than 500,000 distinct CDR3 sequences, and roughly 24% are seen once. Jointly, the top ten make up about 2.9% of the sample.

These sequences were also reported in another study, on T cells expressing NK-cell markers. The second study's authors report: In sorted CD3+CD56+NKG2C+, CD3+CD56+NKG2C- and CD3+CD56-NKG2C+ T-cell subsets from several donors, TCR beta-chain repertoires were profiled. Among the eight sequenced donors, seven were HCMV-seropositive and one was HCMV-seronegative. In several experiments an anti-gammadeltaTCR antibody was added to restrict sorting to alphabetaTCR-expressing T cells. For roughly six donors, the dominant CD3+CD56+NKG2C+ clonotypes were among the top 10 CD8+ clonotypes and accounted for 1.0-7.0% of CD8+ T cells. Those dominant clonotypes were again the most abundant among CD3+CD56-NKG2C+ cells in a handful of donors, at about 25-65%. Whether the expanded NKG2C-expressing T cell clones were specific for HCMV antigens remained unclear. The study sequenced eight donors, all healthy volunteers chosen at random: three men and five women. To determine HCMV serostatus, a commercial ELISA kit was used to detect HCMV-specific IgG in serum. Reads were demultiplexed and grouped by UMI with MIGEC, and clonotypes were assembled and quantified with MiTCR. To remove erroneous sequences, TCR cDNA sequences were retained only when supported by two or more reads. Downstream repertoire analysis used the tcR package, and clonotypes were matched across fractions by CDR3 nucleotide sequence plus V segment. Antigen specificity was annotated against VDJdb with VDJmatch, allowing one amino acid substitution in CDR3.

Specimen: CD4+ T cells sorted from blood. Recombination connected TRBV7-9 to TRBJ2-1; TRBD2 aligns with 11 central bases. This sequence originates from a young woman in good health. In nucleotide form, the sequence is TGTGCCAGCAGCATGACTAGCGGGGATTACAATGAGCAGTTCTTC. This is translated as CASSMTSGDYNEQFF.